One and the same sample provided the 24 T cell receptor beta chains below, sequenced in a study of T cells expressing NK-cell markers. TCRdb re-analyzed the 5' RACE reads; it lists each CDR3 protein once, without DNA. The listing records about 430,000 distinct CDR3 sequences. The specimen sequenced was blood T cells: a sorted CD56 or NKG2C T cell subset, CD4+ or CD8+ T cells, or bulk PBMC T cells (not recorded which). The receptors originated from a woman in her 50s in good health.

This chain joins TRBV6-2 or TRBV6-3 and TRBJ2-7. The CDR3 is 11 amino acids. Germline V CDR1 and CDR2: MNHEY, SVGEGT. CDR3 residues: CASRLIYEQYF.

CDR3 region: CSTKRGLAEINEQFF. J is TRBJ2-1 and V is TRBV20-1; as DNA is missing, the TRBD2 call by TCRdb cannot be tested. This CDR3 contains 15 residues. Germline CDR1 is DFQATT and CDR2 is SNEGSKA (reference sequence).

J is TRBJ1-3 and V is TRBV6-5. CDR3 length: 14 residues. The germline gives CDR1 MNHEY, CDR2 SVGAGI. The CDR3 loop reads CASSFGDSGNTIYF.

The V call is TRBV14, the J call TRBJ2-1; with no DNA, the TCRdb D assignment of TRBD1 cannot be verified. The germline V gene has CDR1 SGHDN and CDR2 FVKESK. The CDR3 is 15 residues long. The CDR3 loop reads CASSQSGLLRNEQFF.

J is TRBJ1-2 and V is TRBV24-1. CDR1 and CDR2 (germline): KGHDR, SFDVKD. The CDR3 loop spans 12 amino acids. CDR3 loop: CATSDLDWGYTF.

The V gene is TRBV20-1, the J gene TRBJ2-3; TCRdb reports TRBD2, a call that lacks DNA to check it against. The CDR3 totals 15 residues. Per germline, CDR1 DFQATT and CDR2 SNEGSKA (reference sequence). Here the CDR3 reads CSADPGLAGGDTQYF.

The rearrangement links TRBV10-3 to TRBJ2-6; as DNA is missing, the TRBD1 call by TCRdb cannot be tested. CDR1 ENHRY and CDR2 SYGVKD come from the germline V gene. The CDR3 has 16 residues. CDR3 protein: CAISGGRPSGANVLTF.

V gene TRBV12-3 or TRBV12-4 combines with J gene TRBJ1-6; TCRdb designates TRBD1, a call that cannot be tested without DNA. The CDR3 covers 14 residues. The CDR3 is CASRPGTGYSPLHF.

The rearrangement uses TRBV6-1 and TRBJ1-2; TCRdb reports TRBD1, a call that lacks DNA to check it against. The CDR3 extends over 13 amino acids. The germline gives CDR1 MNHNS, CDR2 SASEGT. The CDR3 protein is CASSEEGVGGYTF.

The CDR3: CASSLMGTDTQYF. The rearrangement joins TRBV12-3 or TRBV12-4 to TRBJ2-3. The CDR3 consists of 13 residues.

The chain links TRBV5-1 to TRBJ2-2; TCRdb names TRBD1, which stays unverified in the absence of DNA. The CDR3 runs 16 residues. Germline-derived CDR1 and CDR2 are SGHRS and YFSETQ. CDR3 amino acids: CASTDPGPANTGELFF.

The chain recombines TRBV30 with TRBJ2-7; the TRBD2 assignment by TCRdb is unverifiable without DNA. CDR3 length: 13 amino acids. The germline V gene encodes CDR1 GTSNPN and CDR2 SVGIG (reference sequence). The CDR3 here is CAWITSGTYEQYF.

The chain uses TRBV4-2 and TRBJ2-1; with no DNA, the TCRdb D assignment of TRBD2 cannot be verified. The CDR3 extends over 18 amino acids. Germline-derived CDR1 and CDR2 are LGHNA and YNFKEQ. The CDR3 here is CASSQVDSGRLSYNEQFF.

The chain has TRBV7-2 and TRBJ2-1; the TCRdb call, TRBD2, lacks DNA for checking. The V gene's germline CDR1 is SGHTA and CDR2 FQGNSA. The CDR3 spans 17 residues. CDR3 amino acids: CASSLAALAGRNNEQFF.

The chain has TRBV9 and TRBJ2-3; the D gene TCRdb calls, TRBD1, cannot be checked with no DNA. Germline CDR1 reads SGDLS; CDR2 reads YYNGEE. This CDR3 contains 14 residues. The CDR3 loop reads CASSVDAAGGTQYF.

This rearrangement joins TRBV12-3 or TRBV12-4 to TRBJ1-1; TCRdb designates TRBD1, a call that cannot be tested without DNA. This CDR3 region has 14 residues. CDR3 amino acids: CASSLTGVNTEAFF.

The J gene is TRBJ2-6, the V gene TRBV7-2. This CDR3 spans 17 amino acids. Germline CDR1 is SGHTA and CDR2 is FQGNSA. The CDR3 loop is CASSFLLADTGANVLTF.

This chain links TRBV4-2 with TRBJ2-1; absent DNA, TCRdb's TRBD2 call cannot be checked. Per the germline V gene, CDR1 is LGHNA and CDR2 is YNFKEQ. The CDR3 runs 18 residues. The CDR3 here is CASSQDRTSGTTYNEQFF.

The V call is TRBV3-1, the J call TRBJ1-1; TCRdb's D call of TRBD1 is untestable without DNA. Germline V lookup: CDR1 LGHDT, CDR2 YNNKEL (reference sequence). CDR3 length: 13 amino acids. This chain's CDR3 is CASSHNRVTEAFF. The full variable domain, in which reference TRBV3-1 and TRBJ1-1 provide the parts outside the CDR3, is DTAVSQTPKYLVTQMGNDKSIKCEQNLGHDTMYWYKQDSKKFLKIMFSYNNKELIINETVPNRFSPKSPDKAHLNLHINSLELGDSAVYFCASSHNRVTEAFFGQGTRLTVV.

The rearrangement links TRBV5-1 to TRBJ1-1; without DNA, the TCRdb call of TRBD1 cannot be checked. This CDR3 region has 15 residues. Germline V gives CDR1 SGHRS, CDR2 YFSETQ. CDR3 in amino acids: CASSLDRGRSTEAFF.

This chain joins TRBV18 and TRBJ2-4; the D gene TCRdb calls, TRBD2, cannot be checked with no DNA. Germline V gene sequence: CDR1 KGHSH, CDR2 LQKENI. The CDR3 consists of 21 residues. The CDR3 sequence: CASSPPIQFSGFRGAKNIQYF.

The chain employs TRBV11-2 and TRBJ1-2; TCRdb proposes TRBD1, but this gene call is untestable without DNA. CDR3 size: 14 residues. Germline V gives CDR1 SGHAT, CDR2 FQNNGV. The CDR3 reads CASSIGTDRYGYTF.

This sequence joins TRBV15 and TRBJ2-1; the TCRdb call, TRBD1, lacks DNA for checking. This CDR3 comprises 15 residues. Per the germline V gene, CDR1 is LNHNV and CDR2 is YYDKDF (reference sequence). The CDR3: CATSRGQGGNNEQFF.

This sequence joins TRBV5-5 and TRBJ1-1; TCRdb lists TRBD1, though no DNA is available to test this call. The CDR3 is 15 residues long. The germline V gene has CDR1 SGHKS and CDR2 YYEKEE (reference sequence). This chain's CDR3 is CASSSAGTGDLEAFF.